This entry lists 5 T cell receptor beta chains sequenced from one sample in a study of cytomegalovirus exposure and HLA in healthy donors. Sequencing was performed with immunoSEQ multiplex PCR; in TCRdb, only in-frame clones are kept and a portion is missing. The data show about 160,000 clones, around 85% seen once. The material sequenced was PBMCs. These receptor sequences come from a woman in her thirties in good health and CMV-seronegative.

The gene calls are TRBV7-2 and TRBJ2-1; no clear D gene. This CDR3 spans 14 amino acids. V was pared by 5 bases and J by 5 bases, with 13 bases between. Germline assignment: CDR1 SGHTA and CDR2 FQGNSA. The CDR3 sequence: CASSPRSWNNEQFF. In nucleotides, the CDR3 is TGTGCCAGCAGCCCGCGTTCTTGGAACAATGAGCAGTTCTTC.

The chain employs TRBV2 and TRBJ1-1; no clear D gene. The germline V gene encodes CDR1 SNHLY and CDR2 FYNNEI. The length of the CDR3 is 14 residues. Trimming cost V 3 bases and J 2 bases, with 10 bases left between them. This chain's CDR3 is CASSENSLNTEAFF. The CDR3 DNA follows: TGTGCCAGCAGTGAGAACAGCTTAAACACTGAAGCTTTCTTT.

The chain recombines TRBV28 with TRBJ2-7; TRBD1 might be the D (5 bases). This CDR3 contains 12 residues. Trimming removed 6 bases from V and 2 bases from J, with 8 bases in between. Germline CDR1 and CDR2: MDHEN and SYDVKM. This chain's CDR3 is CASRRQTYEQYF. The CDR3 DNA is TGTGCCAGCAGGCGACAGACCTACGAGCAGTACTTC.

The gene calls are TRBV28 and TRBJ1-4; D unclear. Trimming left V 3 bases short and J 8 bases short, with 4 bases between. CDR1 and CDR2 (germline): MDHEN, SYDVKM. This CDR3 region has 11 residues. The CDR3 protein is CASSFSEKLFF. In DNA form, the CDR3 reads TGTGCCAGCAGTTTTAGCGAAAAACTGTTTTTT.

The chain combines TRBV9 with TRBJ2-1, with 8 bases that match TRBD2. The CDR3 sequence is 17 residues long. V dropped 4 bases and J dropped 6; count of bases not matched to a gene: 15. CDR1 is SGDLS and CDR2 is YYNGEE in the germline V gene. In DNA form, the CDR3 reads TGTGCCAGCAGCCCCTCCCCGGGGGGGGAGGCGTTCAATGAGCAGTTCTTC. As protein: CASSPSPGGEAFNEQFF.